The TCR beta chain under discussion was sequenced for a study of vaccination and CD4 T cells after COVID-19. Scientists ran DNA taken from cultured CD4+ T cells through the Oncomine TCR Beta short-read assay for sequencing. TCRdb re-called the PCR reads with MiXCR, one entry per CDR3 protein. This sample has nearly 20,000 distinct CDR3 sequences, with more than 45% found just once. Judged by abundance, this clonotype is medium-sized. What it recognizes is unknown. Treatment noted: roughly ten-day PBMC culture with coronavirus spike peptide pools or control peptides (ViraFEST assay). The CDR3 length is 15 residues. CDR1 is SGHVS and CDR2 is FQNEAQ in the germline V gene. The germline V and J ends were trimmed by 1 base and 3 bases, with 10 bases remaining between them.

The sequencing here drew on CD4+ T cells from blood, cultured in vitro, taken after SARS-CoV-2 vaccination. The sequence was collected from a human donor who had recovered from COVID-19. The V and J genes are TRBV7-8 and TRBJ1-5; D might be TRBD1 (5 bases). The DNA of the CDR3 is TGTGCCAGCAGCTTAGGTGGGGGGGACAATCAGCCCCAGCATTTT. Encoded protein: CASSLGGGDNQPQHF.